The clone carrying this T cell receptor (beta chain) was counted between two and nine times. Its antigen is not identified. This sample is part of a study of cytomegalovirus exposure and HLA in healthy donors. Study-wide findings and caveats: About 180 TCR beta chains were listed as cytomegalovirus-associated. A later analysis linked a missense variant in DCLRE1C to the trimming of TCR beta V and J genes. In terms of immune exposure information, only CMV serostatus was available. It was in a later analysis that TCR association rates were seen to vary by HLA locus, highest for DRB1 and lowest for HLA-C.

60 Vbeta and 13 Jbeta primers were used in PCR. Some clones are missing from TCRdb's copy, which holds only in-frame ones; the method was immunoSEQ multiplex PCR. The sample carries 130,000 to 150,000 clones, 60% to 80% recorded once. Germline V lookup: CDR1 SGHRS, CDR2 YFSETQ. V shed 4 bases, J shed 0 bases, and the junction held 9 bases outside the gene matches. There are 16 residues in the CDR3. Sequenced sample: PBMCs. The source of this sequence is a man in his late teens or twenties in good health and CMV-seronegative. This chain connects TRBV5-1 to TRBJ2-7; 8 nucleotides align to TRBD1. The CDR3 here is CASSPGTGIYSYEQYF. The CDR3 coding sequence is TGCGCCAGCAGCCCAGGGACAGGTATTTACTCCTACGAGCAGTACTTC.